A selection of T cell receptor beta chains follows, all from one sample in a study of shared clonotypes between healthy human individuals. Data came from immunoSEQ multiplex PCR; TCRdb stores just in-frame clones and leaves some out. The top ten hold 0.1% to 0.15% of the sample, which has a few million clones, around 95% seen once. Material for sequencing was naive CD4+ T cells sorted from blood. Receptors were obtained from a man aged 18 to 29 in good health. Both conserved end residues are part of each CDR3. Each record gives: CDR3 length, V gene, clone size, J gene, D gene, CDR3 DNA, CDR3 protein. A D gene is named only where the DNA matches it firmly. Size tells how often a clone was seen (once, few, many) or the class of an expanded clone, and some rows leave it out.

length: 14
V: TRBV5-1
size: .
J: TRBJ1-1
D: TRBD1
DNA: TGCGCCAGCAGGGGACAGGTGATAAACACTGAAGCTTTCTTT
CDR3: CASRGQVINTEAFF

length: 15
V: TRBV15
size: .
J: TRBJ1-6
D: .
DNA: TGTGCCACCAGTCAAGGGGAGGGGTGGAATTCACCCCTCCACTTT
CDR3: CATSQGEGWNSPLHF

length: 13
V: TRBV4-1
size: once
J: TRBJ2-3
D: .
DNA: TGCGCCAGCAGCCCGGGGTTCCCGGATACGCAGTATTTT
CDR3: CASSPGFPDTQYF

length: 15
V: TRBV2
size: .
J: TRBJ1-5
D: TRBD1
DNA: TGTGCCAGCAGAAAGCCGGGACAGTACAATCAGCCCCAGCATTTT
CDR3: CASRKPGQYNQPQHF

length: 15
V: TRBV6-1
size: once
J: TRBJ2-2
D: TRBD1
DNA: TGTGCCAGCAGGGGACAGGGAGCGAACACCGGGGAGCTGTTTTTT
CDR3: CASRGQGANTGELFF

length: 14
V: TRBV5-6
size: once
J: TRBJ2-5
D: TRBD1
DNA: TGTGCCAGCAGCAAGGGACAGATAGGAGAGACCCAGTACTTC
CDR3: CASSKGQIGETQYF

length: 14
V: TRBV5-1
size: .
J: TRBJ2-5
D: .
DNA: TGCGCCAGCAGCTTGGAGGGGGGCCTGGAGACCCAGTACTTC
CDR3: CASSLEGGLETQYF

length: 17
V: TRBV11-2
size: .
J: TRBJ2-1
D: .
DNA: TGTGCCAGCAGCTTAGGTTCCGGGCTGAGCTCCTACAATGAGCAGTTCTTC
CDR3: CASSLGSGLSSYNEQFF

length: 15
V: TRBV12-5
size: .
J: TRBJ2-1
D: TRBD1
DNA: TGTGCTAGTGGTCGTGGACAGGGCGAAAACAATGAGCAGTTCTTC
CDR3: CASGRGQGENNEQFF

length: 15
V: TRBV7-9
size: .
J: TRBJ1-4
D: .
DNA: TGTGCCAGCAGCTTAGCGCGAGGGGCTAATGAAAAACTGTTTTTT
CDR3: CASSLARGANEKLFF

length: 16
V: TRBV25-1
size: .
J: TRBJ2-7
D: .
DNA: TGTGCCAGCAGTGAATCCGGCAAAAAGAGCTCCTACGAGCAGTACTTC
CDR3: CASSESGKKSSYEQYF

length: 14
V: TRBV27
size: .
J: TRBJ1-5
D: TRBD1
DNA: TGTGCCAGCAGTTTACGAGACAGGGGACAGCCCCAGCATTTT
CDR3: CASSLRDRGQPQHF

length: 15
V: TRBV6-5
size: .
J: TRBJ2-7
D: .
DNA: TGTGCCAGCAGTTACTCGAGAGGGGATACCTACGAGCAGTACTTC
CDR3: CASSYSRGDTYEQYF

length: 18
V: TRBV19
size: .
J: TRBJ2-3
D: TRBD2
DNA: TGTGCCAGTAGTAGGCGTGGAGCGGGGGGCCCTAGCACAGATACGCAGTATTTT
CDR3: CASSRRGAGGPSTDTQYF

length: 15
V: TRBV6-4
size: .
J: TRBJ2-3
D: TRBD2
DNA: TGTGCCAGCAGACGGACTAGCGGAAGCACAGATACGCAGTATTTT
CDR3: CASRRTSGSTDTQYF

length: 13
V: TRBV7-2
size: .
J: TRBJ2-5
D: .
DNA: TGTGCCAGCAGCTTATCGTTCGGAGAGACCCAGTACTTC
CDR3: CASSLSFGETQYF

length: 18
V: TRBV27
size: .
J: TRBJ2-3
D: .
DNA: TGTGCCAGCAGTTTTTTGCCCCCGGCCGGGAATGGTAAAGATACGCAGTATTTT
CDR3: CASSFLPPAGNGKDTQYF

length: 12
V: TRBV5-6
size: .
J: TRBJ2-2
D: .
DNA: TGTGCCAGCAGCCTCCCCCCCGGGGAGCTGTTTTTT
CDR3: CASSLPPGELFF

length: 14
V: TRBV5-1
size: .
J: TRBJ2-1
D: .
DNA: TGCGCCAGCAGCTTGCCTAGCGTTCTCAATGAGCAGTTCTTC
CDR3: CASSLPSVLNEQFF

length: 13
V: TRBV19
size: .
J: TRBJ2-7
D: .
DNA: TGTGCCAGTAGTACAACCTTCTCCTACGAGCAGTACTTC
CDR3: CASSTTFSYEQYF

length: 13
V: TRBV30
size: .
J: TRBJ2-3
D: .
DNA: TGTGCCTGGAGTGCGGGGAGTACAGATACGCAGTATTTT
CDR3: CAWSAGSTDTQYF

length: 15
V: TRBV19
size: .
J: TRBJ1-5
D: .
DNA: TGTGCCAGTAGTATCACAGGCTCTAGCAATCAGCCCCAGCATTTT
CDR3: CASSITGSSNQPQHF

length: 14
V: TRBV5-1
size: .
J: TRBJ1-2
D: .
DNA: TGCGCCAGCAGCGCGGACCGGGGGGCGGTTGGCTACACCTTC
CDR3: CASSADRGAVGYTF

length: 14
V: TRBV4-3
size: .
J: TRBJ2-7
D: TRBD1
DNA: TGCGCCAGCAGCCAGGACAGGGCTTCCTACGAGCAGTACTTC
CDR3: CASSQDRASYEQYF

length: 15
V: TRBV10-1
size: once
J: TRBJ2-3
D: TRBD2
DNA: TGCGCCAGCACTAGCGGGAGTACGGGGACAGATACGCAGTATTTT
CDR3: CASTSGSTGTDTQYF

length: 13
V: TRBV10-3
size: .
J: TRBJ1-2
D: TRBD1
DNA: TGTGCCATCAGTGTGGGACAGGTAAACGGCTACACCTTC
CDR3: CAISVGQVNGYTF

length: 15
V: TRBV2
size: once
J: TRBJ2-6
D: .
DNA: TGTGCCAGCAGGGAGGGGAGATCTGGGGCCAACGTCCTGACTTTC
CDR3: CASREGRSGANVLTF

length: 14
V: TRBV6-5
size: few
J: TRBJ1-5
D: .
DNA: TGTGCCAGCAGTTACGAGCCAGGGAGTCAGCCCCAGCATTTT
CDR3: CASSYEPGSQPQHF

length: 15
V: TRBV11-3
size: .
J: TRBJ2-2
D: TRBD1
DNA: TGTGCCAGCAGCCCCCGGACAGGAGCCACCGGGGAGCTGTTTTTT
CDR3: CASSPRTGATGELFF

length: 16
V: TRBV5-6
size: .
J: TRBJ2-5
D: .
DNA: TGTGCCAGCAGCTTACTCGGCCTACAGGGGAGGGAGACCCAGTACTTC
CDR3: CASSLLGLQGRETQYF

length: 12
V: TRBV6-5
size: .
J: TRBJ1-1
D: TRBD1
DNA: TGTGCCAGCAGCCGCAGGGGGACTGAAGCTTTCTTT
CDR3: CASSRRGTEAFF